What follows is one TCR beta chain and its context. Reprocessing the 5' RACE reads, TCRdb reports a single entry for every CDR3 protein and omits DNA. The data include approximately 100,000 distinct CDR3 sequences; the top ten clones carry around 1.9%. This specimen comes from a study of monozygotic twins with inflammatory bowel disease. Germline CDR1 is SGHRS and CDR2 is YFSETQ. The CDR3 length is 13 residues. Input material: blood. The clonotype was recovered from a human donor with ulcerative colitis or Crohn's disease, or a healthy co-twin of an affected twin (not recorded which). The chain is built from TRBV5-1 and TRBJ1-1; TCRdb's assignment of TRBD1 cannot be checked, as there is no DNA. The CDR3 loop reads CASSSTGGTEAFF.